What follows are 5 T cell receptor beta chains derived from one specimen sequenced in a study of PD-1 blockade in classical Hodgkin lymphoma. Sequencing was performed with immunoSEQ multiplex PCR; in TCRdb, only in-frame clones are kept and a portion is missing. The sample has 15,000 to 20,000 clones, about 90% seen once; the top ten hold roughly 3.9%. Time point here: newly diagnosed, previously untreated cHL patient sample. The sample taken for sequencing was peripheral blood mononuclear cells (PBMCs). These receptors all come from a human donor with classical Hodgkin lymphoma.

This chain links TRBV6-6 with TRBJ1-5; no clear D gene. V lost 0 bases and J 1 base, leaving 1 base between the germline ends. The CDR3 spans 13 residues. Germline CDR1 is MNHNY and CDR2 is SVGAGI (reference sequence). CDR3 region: CASSYSSNQPQHF. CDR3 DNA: TGTGCCAGCAGTTACTCCAGCAATCAGCCCCAGCATTTT.

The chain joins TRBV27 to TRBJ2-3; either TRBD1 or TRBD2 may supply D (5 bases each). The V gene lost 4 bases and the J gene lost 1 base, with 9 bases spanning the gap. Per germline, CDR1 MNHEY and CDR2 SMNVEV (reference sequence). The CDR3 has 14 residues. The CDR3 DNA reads TGTGCCAGCAGTTCTGGGACCCGCACAGATACGCAGTATTTT. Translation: CASSSGTRTDTQYF.

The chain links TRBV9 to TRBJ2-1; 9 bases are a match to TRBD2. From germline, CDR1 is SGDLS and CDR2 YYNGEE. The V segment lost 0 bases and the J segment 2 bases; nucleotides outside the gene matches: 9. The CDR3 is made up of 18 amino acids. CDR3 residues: CASSVGLAEKRTYNEQFF. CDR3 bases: TGTGCCAGCAGCGTAGGACTAGCGGAGAAAAGGACCTACAATGAGCAGTTCTTC.

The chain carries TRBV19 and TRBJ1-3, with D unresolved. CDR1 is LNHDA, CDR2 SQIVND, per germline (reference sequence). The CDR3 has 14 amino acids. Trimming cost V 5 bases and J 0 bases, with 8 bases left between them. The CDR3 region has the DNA TGTGCCAGTAGTCTCCCGGCCTCTGGAAACACCATATATTTT. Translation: CASSLPASGNTIYF. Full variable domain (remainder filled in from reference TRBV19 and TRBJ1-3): DGGITQSPKYLFRKEGQNVTLSCEQNLNHDAMYWYRQDPGQGLRLIYYSQIVNDFQKGDIAEGYSVSREKKESFPLTVTSAQKNPTAFYLCASSLPASGNTIYFGEGSWLTVV.

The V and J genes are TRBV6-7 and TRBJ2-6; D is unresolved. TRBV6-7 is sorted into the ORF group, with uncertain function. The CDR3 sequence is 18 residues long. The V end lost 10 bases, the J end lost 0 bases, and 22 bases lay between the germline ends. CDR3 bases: TGTGCCAACTATAACCCGTGGCCGGTCCGCTCTGGGGCCAACGTCCTGACTTTC. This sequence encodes CANYNPWPVRSGANVLTF.